These 11 T cell receptor beta chains share one sample of origin, sequenced in a study of CD4+ T cells in melanoma. The method was immunoSEQ multiplex PCR; TCRdb's version includes in-frame clones alone and lacks a portion of them. The sample lists about 9,900 clones, 69% occurring once. Sequencing was carried out using peripheral blood. These receptors originate from a human donor with melanoma.

Here the CDR3 reads CASSLDPGTGLNTGELFF. In DNA form, the CDR3 reads TGCGCCAGCAGCTTGGACCCGGGGACAGGCCTGAACACCGGGGAGCTGTTTTTT. The chain is built from TRBV5-1 and TRBJ2-2; 8 nucleotides align to TRBD1. There are 18 residues in the CDR3. Trimming removed 0 bases from V and 1 base from J; junction bases left unmatched: 8. Germline CDR1 is SGHRS and CDR2 is YFSETQ.

This chain links TRBV28 with TRBJ2-7; TRBD1 matches at 8 bases. The germline gives CDR1 MDHEN, CDR2 SYDVKM. V was pared by 6 bases and J by 1 base, with 5 bases of the junction left unmatched. The CDR3 is made up of 14 amino acids. The CDR3 reads CASSTQGGSYEQYF. The DNA of the CDR3 is TGTGCCAGCAGCACACAGGGGGGATCCTACGAGCAGTACTTC.

In its sample, this clone was seen a few times. Other DNA sequences in the same sample also yield this CDR3. The chain has TRBV6-5 and TRBJ2-7, with TRBD1 identical over 8 bases. The junction had 5 bases not matched to a gene; V was cut back by 6 bases and J by 1 base. Germline values: CDR1 MNHEY, CDR2 SVGAGI. This CDR3 comprises 14 residues. The CDR3 bases are TGTGCCAGCAGCCCCGGACAGGGTTCCTACGAGCAGTACTTC. Its protein is CASSPGQGSYEQYF.

The chain has TRBV15 and TRBJ2-5; 7 nucleotides align to TRBD2. Germline V CDR1 and CDR2: LNHNV, YYDKDF (reference sequence). This CDR3 spans 14 amino acids. V trimming: 3 bases; J trimming: 0 bases; junction bases outside the gene matches: 1. The CDR3 DNA reads TGTGCCACCAGCAGGAGCGGGGACCAAGAGACCCAGTACTTC. This gives the protein CATSRSGDQETQYF.

The J gene is TRBJ2-3, the V gene TRBV12-5; 13 nucleotides agree with TRBD2. CDR1 and CDR2 (germline): LGHNT, FRNRAP. The CDR3 is made up of 16 amino acids. V was clipped by 4 bases and J by 1 base; unmatched bases: 2. CDR3 sequence (DNA): TGTGCTAGTGGTTCCGGACTAGCGGGGGGCACAGATACGCAGTATTTT. Translating gives CASGSGLAGGTDTQYF.

V gene TRBV9 combines with J gene TRBJ2-5; D perhaps matches TRBD2 (5 bases). The better agreement between TRBJ2-7 and the DNA end casts doubt on the J call. The germline gives CDR1 SGDLS, CDR2 YYNGEE. This CDR3 is 14 amino acids long. CDR3 in DNA: TGTGCCAGCAGCGTAGACGGGGATACCTACGAGCAGTACTTC. Its protein is CASSVDGDTYEQYF.

The gene calls are TRBV6-4 and TRBJ2-2; D tentatively fits TRBD1 or TRBD2 (5 bases each). The CDR3 sequence is 16 residues long. V lost 3 bases and J 2 bases, leaving 13 bases between the germline ends. Germline CDR1 and CDR2: MRHNA and SNTAGT. CDR3 region: CASSEGGGTNTGELFF. The CDR3 nucleotides are TGTGCCAGCAGTGAAGGAGGTGGGACCAACACCGGGGAGCTGTTTTTT.

With regard to this clone: The sample has other DNA sequences that encode this CDR3 too. This chain uses TRBV4-2 with TRBJ1-4, with D maybe TRBD1 (6 bases). This CDR3 is built from 15 residues. Germline-derived CDR1 and CDR2 are LGHNA and YNFKEQ. V dropped 1 base and J dropped 7 bases, with 13 bases sitting between them. The CDR3: CASSQGAGGGEKLFF. CDR3 bases: TGTGCCAGCAGCCAAGGAGCCGGGGGCGGTGAAAAACTGTTTTTT.

The chain combines TRBV6-5 with TRBJ1-2, with D unresolved. Deletions cut 5 bases from V and 2 bases from J, with 12 bases between. Per germline, CDR1 MNHEY and CDR2 SVGAGI. There are 14 residues in the CDR3. The CDR3 sequence: CASSQRHTNYGYTF. For the CDR3, the DNA is TGTGCCAGCAGTCAAAGACATACCAACTATGGCTACACCTTC.

The chain combines TRBV6-4 with TRBJ1-2; 7 positions match TRBD1. Unmatched junction bases numbered 17, after V lost 6 bases and J lost 4 bases. The CDR3 spans 17 residues. The germline V gene encodes CDR1 MRHNA and CDR2 SNTAGT. CDR3 protein: CASSVGQPIGGFYGYTF. CDR3 in DNA: TGTGCCAGCAGCGTGGGACAGCCCATAGGGGGCTTCTATGGCTACACCTTC.

The rearrangement links TRBV7-2 to TRBJ1-4; 9 bases line up with TRBD1. The J segment lost 5 bases and the V segment lost 5 bases, leaving 6 bases of the junction unmatched. Per the germline V gene, CDR1 is SGHTA and CDR2 is FQGNSA. The CDR3 has 15 amino acids. CDR3 nucleotide sequence: TGTGCCAGCAGCACGAACAGGGGGCTGAATGAAAAACTGTTTTTT. As protein: CASSTNRGLNEKLFF.